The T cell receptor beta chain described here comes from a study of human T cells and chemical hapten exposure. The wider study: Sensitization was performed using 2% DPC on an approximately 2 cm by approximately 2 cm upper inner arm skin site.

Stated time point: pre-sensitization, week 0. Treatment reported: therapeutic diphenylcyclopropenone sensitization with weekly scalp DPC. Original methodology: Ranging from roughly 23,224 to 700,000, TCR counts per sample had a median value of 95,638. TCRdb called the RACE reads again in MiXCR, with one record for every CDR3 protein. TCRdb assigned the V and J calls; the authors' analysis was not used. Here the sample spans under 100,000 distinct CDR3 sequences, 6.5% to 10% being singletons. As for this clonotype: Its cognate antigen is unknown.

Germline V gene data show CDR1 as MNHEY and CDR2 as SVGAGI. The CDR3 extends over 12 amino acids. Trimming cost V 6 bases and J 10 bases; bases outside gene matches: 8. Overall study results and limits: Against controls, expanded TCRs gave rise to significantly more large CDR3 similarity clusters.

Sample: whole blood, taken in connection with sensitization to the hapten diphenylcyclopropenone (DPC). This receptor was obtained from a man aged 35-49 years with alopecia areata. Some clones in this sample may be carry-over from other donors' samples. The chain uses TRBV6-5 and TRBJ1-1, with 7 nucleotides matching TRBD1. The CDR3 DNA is TGTGCCAGCAGGGGACAGACGCCCGGAGCTTTCTTT. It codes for CASRGQTPGAFF.